The rows below give T cell receptor beta chains drawn from one sample of a study of cytomegalovirus exposure and HLA in healthy donors. The table came from immunoSEQ multiplex PCR; TCRdb's copy has only in-frame clones and leaves some out. The data hold some 110,000 clones, with roughly 80% observed a single time. Sequencing input: PBMCs. These receptors were collected from a man aged 30 to 45 in good health and CMV-seropositive. Each CDR3 is given with its conserved first and last residue. The order of the fields is D gene, clone size, J gene, V gene, CDR3 DNA, CDR3 protein. A D gene is named only where the DNA matches it firmly. Some rows have no size entry. The others give once, few or many, or a class for an expanded clone.

. | . | TRBJ1-2 | TRBV6-1 | TGTGCCAGCAGCTACGACAGGATCTATGGCTACACCTTC | CASSYDRIYGYTF
TRBD2 | . | TRBJ2-3 | TRBV10-1 | TGCGCCCGCACCCCAGGGAGCGGGGGGGCCGAGGGAGATACGCAGTATTTT | CARTPGSGGAEGDTQYF
TRBD2 | . | TRBJ2-5 | TRBV2 | TGTGCCAGCAGTGAAGGGGGCGGGGGGGCGAGTGAGACCCAGTACTTC | CASSEGGGGASETQYF
. | few | TRBJ1-1 | TRBV2 | TGTGCCAGCAGTGGGACAGCAACAATTACTATGAACACGGAATCTTTCTTT | CASSGTATITMNTESFF
. | . | TRBJ2-7 | TRBV7-3 | TGTGCCAGCAGCCAACAGGGTCTAGGCGAGCAGTACTTC | CASSQQGLGEQYF
TRBD2 | . | TRBJ2-5 | TRBV6-1 | TGTGCCAGCAGTGAGGGAGGGGAGACCCAGTACTTC | CASSEGGETQYF
. | . | TRBJ2-5 | TRBV9 | TGTGCCAGCACCCCAGGGGCCCGGGGAGGGGAGACCCAGTACTTC | CASTPGARGGETQYF
. | . | TRBJ2-1 | TRBV4-1 | TGCGCCAGCAGCCAGAGGCTAGCCGATTACAATGAGCAGTTCTTC | CASSQRLADYNEQFF
. | . | TRBJ2-3 | TRBV2 | TGTGCCAGCAGTGATCTAAGGGGCTCAGATACGCAGTATTTT | CASSDLRGSDTQYF
. | . | TRBJ1-2 | TRBV10-3 | TGTGCCATCAGTGGATCAGGGGCACGGGGCTACACCTTC | CAISGSGARGYTF
. | once | TRBJ2-6 | TRBV5-1 | TGCGCCAGCAGGTGGCAGGGCGAGTCTGGGGCCAACGTCCTGACTTTC | CASRWQGESGANVLTF
TRBD1 | once | TRBJ2-1 | TRBV29-1 | TGCAGCGTGGGGGGACAGGGGCGCCGTCGGTTCTTC | CSVGGQGRRRFF
. | . | TRBJ1-1 | TRBV9 | TGTGCCAGCCGGGCGGGGGCGACGATGAACACTGAAGCTTTCTTT | CASRAGATMNTEAFF
. | once | TRBJ2-1 | TRBV5-1 | TGCGCCAGCAGCTTAGGGGAGGCCATCTACAATGAGCAGTTCTTC | CASSLGEAIYNEQFF
. | . | TRBJ1-2 | TRBV5-1 | TGCGCCAGCAGCTTGGAGCAGGGACGCGGGGGAGGCTACACCTTC | CASSLEQGRGGGYTF
TRBD1 | . | TRBJ1-5 | TRBV27 | TGTGCCAGCATCCTACGGGACAGGGGATATAGCAATCAGCCCCAGCATTTT | CASILRDRGYSNQPQHF
. | . | TRBJ2-3 | TRBV5-1 | TGCGCCAGCAGCTTGCGGGGGATTGAAGATACGCAGTATTTT | CASSLRGIEDTQYF
TRBD2 | . | TRBJ2-5 | TRBV27 | TGTGCCAGCAGTTCGACTAGCTGGGAGACCCAGTACTTC | CASSSTSWETQYF
. | . | TRBJ1-6 | TRBV7-9 | TGTTCCAGCAGACCCGACGGGGAATATTCACCCCTCCACTTT | CSSRPDGEYSPLHF
TRBD1 | . | TRBJ1-2 | TRBV7-9 | TGTGCCAGCAGCTTCCGGGACAGGGATGATGGCTACACCTTC | CASSFRDRDDGYTF
. | . | TRBJ2-3 | TRBV21-1 | TGTGCCAGCAGCAGGGGGGGGCTGGGGGCAGATACGCAGTATTTT | CASSRGGLGADTQYF
TRBD2 | . | TRBJ2-2 | TRBV7-2 | TGTGCCAGTTCCCCGGGACTAGCGGGGGGGCTCGTTCGGACCGGGGAGCTGTTTTTT | CASSPGLAGGLVRTGELFF
TRBD2 | . | TRBJ2-5 | TRBV5-1 | TGCGCCAGCAGGCTTGATAGGTCGCTAGCGGGAGAGCAGTACTTC | CASRLDRSLAGEQYF
. | . | TRBJ2-7 | TRBV5-4 | TGTGCCAGCAGCTTCCGAGGAGCCACCTACGAGCAGTACTTC | CASSFRGATYEQYF
TRBD1 | . | TRBJ1-2 | TRBV14 | TGTGCCAGCAGCCAAAGGACCGGGACAGGGGCTTATGGCTACACCTTC | CASSQRTGTGAYGYTF
. | . | TRBJ1-2 | TRBV10-2 | TGCGCCAGCAGTGAGTCAGGGGGTTTGAGCTATGGCTACACCTTC | CASSESGGLSYGYTF
. | . | TRBJ1-2 | TRBV6-5 | TGTGCCAGCAGAAACAGTCTTAACTATGGCTACACCTTC | CASRNSLNYGYTF
. | . | TRBJ1-4 | TRBV7-9 | TGTGCCAGCAGCCACCTAGCAACTAATGAAAAACTGTTTTTT | CASSHLATNEKLFF
. | . | TRBJ2-1 | TRBV18 | TGTGCCAGCTCACCGACCAAGAAGGTAGGGGGTGAGCAGTTCTTC | CASSPTKKVGGEQFF
. | . | TRBJ1-6 | TRBV11-1 | TGTGCCAGCAGCTTCCAGTTCTATTCACCCCTCCACTTT | CASSFQFYSPLHF
TRBD2 | . | TRBJ2-3 | TRBV5-6 | TGTGCCAGCACCTTTCGGGGGGATACGCAGGAGTATTTT | CASTFRGDTQEYF